This TCR beta chain emerged from a study of post-analysis software for immune sequencing data. Points from the study as a whole: TRBV5-6, TRBV5-1 and TRBV20-1 were among four or five TRBV segments more frequent in patients than controls.

Concerning this clonotype itself: Its specificity is unknown.

V lost 0 bases to trimming and J lost 0 bases; unmatched junction nucleotides: 6. Germline values: CDR1 SGHRS, CDR2 YFSETQ. The CDR3 totals 16 residues. Unique molecular identifiers were present in the TCR beta cDNA libraries. TCRdb fed the PCR reads into MiXCR, producing one record per CDR3 protein. The sample lists fewer than 850,000 distinct CDR3 sequences, 40% to 55% seen once, with 4.9% in the top ten. Sequenced material: blood. This chain joins TRBV5-1 and TRBJ2-7; 7 bases fit TRBD1. The source is a girl between 5 and 17 years old with multiple sclerosis. Here the CDR3 DNA reads TGCGCCAGCAGCTTGGCCACGGCAGGGGGCTCCTACGAGCAGTACTTC. Residues: CASSLATAGGSYEQYF.